The present T cell receptor (beta chain) was sequenced within a study of blood T cell repertoires in COVID-19. Study-level background: Material from acute and convalescent COVID-19 was sourced from the United States, Italy and Spain.

CDR1 is SGHRS and CDR2 is YFSETQ in the germline V gene. The trim removed 4 bases at V and 10 bases at J, leaving 6 bases unmatched. The CDR3 length is 15 residues. In the original analysis: How many nucleated cells were present was estimated from reference gene primer amplification. Using immunoSEQ multiplex PCR, the repertoire was profiled, and TCRdb retains in-frame clones only, with some absent. For V, J and clone size, that table is used; D and trimming come from the DNA. The sample contains 200,000 to 300,000 clones, about 87% of which appear only once. The sequenced material came from PBMCs or T cells enriched from blood (not recorded which). This clonotype originated in a woman between 40 and 50 years old with acute COVID-19. The rearrangement links TRBV5-1 to TRBJ1-6; TRBD1 matches 12 bases. The CDR3, as DNA: TGCGCCAGCAGCCCCCAGGGACAGGGGGCATCACCCCTCCACTTT. Residues: CASSPQGQGASPLHF.